Presented here are 22 T cell receptor beta chains from one specimen sequenced in a study of OX40 agonist ivuxolimab in advanced cancers. Clones were read by immunoSEQ multiplex PCR, and TCRdb kept only the in-frame ones, dropping some. The sample has about 29,000 clones, about 93% seen once. Sequencing used CD4+ or CD8+ T cells sorted from blood, obtained in a trial of the OX40 agonist ivuxolimab. The receptors originated from an adult with an advanced solid tumor such as melanoma, head and neck, liver or kidney cancer.

V is TRBV5-4 and J is TRBJ2-3; 10 nucleotides align to TRBD1. The CDR3 is 16 amino acids. V lost 0 bases and J lost 3; bases outside the gene matches: 4. The germline V gene has CDR1 SGHNT and CDR2 YYREEE (reference sequence). CDR3 sequence reads: CASSLDWGQGTDTQYF. In DNA form, the CDR3 reads TGTGCCAGCAGCTTGGATTGGGGACAGGGGACAGATACGCAGTATTTT.

V usage is TRBV7-1 and J usage is TRBJ2-7; D ambiguous. TRBV7-1 counts as an open reading frame of uncertain function. V was trimmed by 4 bases and J by 0 bases, leaving 4 bases between them. The CDR3 loop spans 12 amino acids. CDR3 sequence reads: CASSFDSYEQYF. Written as DNA, the CDR3 is TGTGCCAGCAGCTTTGACTCCTACGAGCAGTACTTC.

The chain recombines TRBV7-9 with TRBJ2-2; no definite D call. Germline V gives CDR1 SEHNR, CDR2 FQNEAQ (reference sequence). The CDR3 extends over 14 amino acids. Deletions cut 8 bases from V and 1 base from J, with 11 bases between. DNA of the CDR3: TGTGCCAGCTTTGGATCAGGGAACACCGGGGAGCTGTTTTTT. Protein sequence: CASFGSGNTGELFF. The full variable domain, its missing parts supplied by reference TRBV7-9 and TRBJ2-2, is DTGVSQNPRHKITKRGQNVTFRCDPISEHNRLYWYRQTLGQGPEFLTYFQNEAQLEKSRLLSDRFSAERPKGSFSTLEIQRTEQGDSAMYLCASFGSGNTGELFFGEGSRLTVL.

This chain joins TRBV6-4 and TRBJ1-1, with TRBD1 as a possible D gene (5 bases). CDR1 and CDR2 from the germline V gene are MRHNA and SNTAGT. Trimming took off 4 bases at V and 5 bases at J, with 17 bases between the two ends. The CDR3 is 15 amino acids. This CDR3 reads CASSGERWGYTEAFF. The DNA of the CDR3 is TGTGCCAGCAGTGGGGAGAGGTGGGGGTATACTGAAGCTTTCTTT.

This rearrangement joins TRBV15 to TRBJ2-2; D uncertain. The CDR3 runs 14 residues. The V gene's germline CDR1 is LNHNV and CDR2 YYDKDF (reference sequence). Trimming shortened V by 0 bases and J by 3 bases, and 5 bases separated the two germline ends. The CDR3 loop reads CATSREGYTGELFF. CDR3 nucleotide sequence: TGTGCCACCAGCAGAGAAGGGTACACCGGGGAGCTGTTTTTT.

This chain connects TRBV4-1 to TRBJ2-2; TRBD1 or TRBD2 may be the D gene (6 bases each). Trimming removed 0 bases at V and 4 bases at J, with 18 bases between. Germline V CDR1 and CDR2: MGHRA, YSYEKL. There are 18 residues in the CDR3. The CDR3 is CASSQDGGSRGPTGELFF. CDR3 nucleotide sequence: TGCGCCAGCAGCCAAGATGGAGGTAGTCGGGGGCCCACCGGGGAGCTGTTTTTT.

The chain carries TRBV6-1 and TRBJ1-2, with D possibly being TRBD1 (5 bases). The CDR3 length is 12 residues. V was shortened by 6 bases and J by 7 bases, with 12 bases between the two germline ends. Germline assignment: CDR1 MNHNS and CDR2 SASEGT. CDR3 DNA: TGTGCCAGCAGCCCAGGGTTCCCTGGCTACACCTTC. Protein: CASSPGFPGYTF.

The genes are TRBV13 and TRBJ2-1, with a tentative D call TRBD2 (5 bases). Trimming pared 4 bases from V and 4 bases from J, leaving 14 bases between. This CDR3 is 15 amino acids long. CDR1 is PRHDT, CDR2 FYEKMQ, per germline (reference sequence). The CDR3 sequence: CASSSGMPGYNEQFF. Here the CDR3 DNA reads TGTGCCAGCAGCTCCGGGATGCCGGGGTACAATGAGCAGTTCTTC.

The chain joins TRBV7-8 to TRBJ2-3; 12 positions agree with TRBD2. With V trimmed by 0 bases and J by 5 bases, 6 bases remained unmatched. The CDR3 runs 17 residues. Germline CDR1 is SGHVS and CDR2 is FQNEAQ. The chain's CDR3 is CASSLARLAGAGDTQYF. The DNA for the CDR3 is TGTGCCAGCAGCTTAGCCCGACTAGCGGGAGCGGGAGATACGCAGTATTTT.

The chain combines TRBV11-2 with TRBJ1-2; a weak D match, TRBD1 (5 bases). V lost 1 base and J 3 bases, leaving 9 bases between the germline ends. The CDR3 consists of 14 residues. Germline CDR1 is SGHAT and CDR2 is FQNNGV. CDR3 DNA sequence: TGTGCCAGCAGCTTAGTGGGAGGGGACTATGGCTACACCTTC. Residues: CASSLVGGDYGYTF.

The V gene is TRBV7-3, the J gene TRBJ1-6; D gene uncertain. V lost 2 bases and J lost 8, with 13 bases in between. CDR3 length: 15 amino acids. Per the germline V gene, CDR1 is SGHTA and CDR2 is FQGTGA. CDR3: CASSLGPAGDSPLHF. The DNA for the CDR3 is TGTGCCAGCAGCTTAGGGCCGGCGGGCGATTCACCCCTCCACTTT.

The gene calls are TRBV7-9 and TRBJ2-5; unclear D gene. Germline V CDR1 and CDR2: SEHNR, FQNEAQ (reference sequence). The CDR3 has 16 amino acids. V was trimmed by 5 bases and J by 2 bases, leaving 18 bases between them. The CDR3 loop reads CASSQTQFLPQETQYF. Here the CDR3 DNA reads TGTGCCAGCAGCCAGACCCAATTTCTGCCACAAGAGACCCAGTACTTC.

This clone showed up just once. The chain combines TRBV14 with TRBJ1-2; D may be TRBD1 (5 bases). CDR3 length: 15 amino acids. Per germline, CDR1 SGHDN and CDR2 FVKESK. The V gene lost 4 bases and the J gene lost 5 bases, with 17 bases spanning the gap. The DNA of the CDR3 is TGTGCCAGCAGCCCGTGGGACGGGGCACGATATGGCTACACCTTC. Amino acids: CASSPWDGARYGYTF. The variable domain in full, with the rest retrieved from reference TRBV14 and TRBJ1-2, is EAGVTQFPSHSVIEKGQTVTLRCDPISGHDNLYWYRRVMGKEIKFLLHFVKESKQDESGMPNNRFLAERTGGTYSTLKVQPAELEDSGVYFCASSPWDGARYGYTFGSGTRLTVV.

This chain uses TRBV27 with TRBJ1-1; a possible D gene is TRBD1 (5 bases). This CDR3 has 16 residues. V shed 3 bases and J shed 0 bases, with 14 bases lying between them. Germline lookup yields CDR1 MNHEY and CDR2 SMNVEV (reference sequence). CDR3 nucleotides: TGTGCCAGCAGTTTGATCTACGGGACGATGAACACTGAAGCTTTCTTT. As protein: CASSLIYGTMNTEAFF.

The chain has TRBV7-9 and TRBJ2-7; weak D call: TRBD2 (6 bases). V lost 4 bases and J 4 bases, leaving 14 bases between the germline ends. The CDR3 is made up of 14 amino acids. CDR1 and CDR2 (germline): SEHNR, FQNEAQ (reference sequence). The CDR3 is CASSSAGNTYEQYF. The CDR3, as DNA: TGTGCCAGCAGCTCAGCGGGTAATACTTACGAGCAGTACTTC.

This sequence joins TRBV27 and TRBJ2-6; D gene uncertain. V was clipped by 3 bases and J by 4 bases, with 7 bases between them. Germline values: CDR1 MNHEY, CDR2 SMNVEV (reference sequence). The CDR3 sequence is 14 residues long. The chain's CDR3 is CASSFLGGANVLTF. CDR3 sequence (DNA): TGTGCCAGCAGTTTTCTGGGCGGGGCCAACGTCCTGACTTTC.

V is TRBV7-9 and J is TRBJ2-1; TRBD2 might be the D (5 bases). Germline V lookup: CDR1 SEHNR, CDR2 FQNEAQ (reference sequence). The germline V and J ends were trimmed by 3 bases and 15 bases, with 24 bases remaining between them. The CDR3 contains 15 residues. CDR3 sequence reads: CASSFGDWARYGRFF. CDR3 coding DNA: TGTGCCAGCAGCTTCGGGGATTGGGCCCGATATGGACGGTTCTTC.

As regards this clone: At one of its ends the junction is not consistent with the germline gene, which may arise from a read error. The chain is built from TRBV30 and TRBJ2-2; 13 bases align to TRBD2. The germline gives CDR1 GTSNPN, CDR2 SVGIG (reference sequence). CDR3 length equals 16 residues. The CDR3 reads CAWIPGLAGEHRGAVF. The CDR3 bases are TGTGCCTGGATCCCCGGACTAGCGGGAGAACACCGGGGAGCTGTTTTT.

This chain connects TRBV9 to TRBJ2-1; TRBD2 aligns across 7 bases. Trimming took 0 bases from V and 2 from J; bases not matched to a gene: 5. Per germline, CDR1 SGDLS and CDR2 YYNGEE. This CDR3 spans 16 amino acids. Here the CDR3 DNA reads TGTGCCAGCAGCGTAGCTACCGCGGGGGCCTACAATGAGCAGTTCTTC. Translating gives CASSVATAGAYNEQFF.

V gene TRBV10-2 combines with J gene TRBJ2-3, with 9 nucleotides matching TRBD2. The CDR3 is 16 amino acids. The V and J ends lost 7 bases and 2 bases, in that order; junction bases with no gene match: 10. The germline V gene encodes CDR1 WSHSY and CDR2 SAAADI. As DNA, the CDR3 is TGCGCCAGCACCCCCATAGCGGGGGACCTCACAGATACGCAGTATTTT. This encodes CASTPIAGDLTDTQYF.

CDR3 in amino acids: CASSQDTGTEGTNEKLFF. As DNA, the CDR3 is TGCGCCAGCAGCCAAGATACAGGGACCGAAGGAACTAATGAAAAACTGTTTTTT. This chain uses TRBV4-1 with TRBJ1-4; D perhaps matches TRBD1 (6 bases). In germline, CDR1 is MGHRA, CDR2 YSYEKL. Trimming left V 0 bases short and J 1 base short, with 15 bases between. The CDR3 is 18 residues long.

The gene calls are TRBV6-6 and TRBJ2-2; 7 nucleotides agree with TRBD2. The CDR3 consists of 16 residues. J lost 1 base, V lost 1 base, and 3 bases had no gene match. Germline V gene data show CDR1 as MNHNY and CDR2 as SVGAGI (reference sequence). CDR3 coding DNA: TGTGCCAGCAGTTACTTCTCGGGGGGGAACACCGGGGAGCTGTTTTTT. The encoded protein is CASSYFSGGNTGELFF.